The 26 T cell receptor beta chains in this list originate from one sample, sequenced in a study of spatial heterogeneity in lung cancer (dated by TCRdb to between 2019 and 2020). To prepare the library, 5' RACE was applied. Sequencing was performed on a NextSeq 500. TCRdb reran the public reads through fastp at Q25 and MiXCR, keeping productive beta chains. Rows matching on CDR3 protein sequence are summarized as one entry with the most common DNA and genes. In all, the sample holds approximately 82,000 distinct CDR3 sequences, and 10% to 15% of those were seen once. The ten top clones hold 4.6% of the sample. Taken with the paper, the label for time point translates to: sample taken at primary tumor resection. For TCR sequencing, whole RNA was extracted from tumor and nontumor lung tissue, or from cryopreserved PBMC samples, and no cell sorting was done. Sequencing used PBMCs, obtained at surgery. These receptors all come from a male donor with early-stage non-small cell lung cancer.

The chain employs TRBV29-1 and TRBJ2-5; D uncertain. This CDR3 comprises 12 residues. Trimming cost V 4 bases and J 5 bases, with 11 bases left between them. Looked up from germline, CDR1 is SQVTM and CDR2 is ANQGSEA. The CDR3 DNA reads as TGCAGCGTTGGATCCCCAAGGGAGACCCAGTACTTC. Translation gives CSVGSPRETQYF.

The rearrangement links TRBV7-9 to TRBJ2-7; 8 positions agree with TRBD1. This CDR3 spans 15 amino acids. Unmatched junction bases numbered 5, after V lost 1 base and J lost 3 bases. CDR1 is SEHNR and CDR2 is FQNEAQ in the germline V gene (reference sequence). This chain's CDR3 is CASSLGGTGIYEQYF. The CDR3 region has the DNA TGTGCCAGCAGCTTAGGGGGGACAGGAATCTACGAGCAGTACTTC.

A remark on this clonotype: The conserved phenylalanine or tryptophan is not found at the CDR3 terminus, so this likely reflects a read error. The chain employs TRBV29-1 and TRBJ1-3, with a weak D call TRBD1 (5 bases). Germline lookup yields CDR1 SQVTM and CDR2 ANQGSEA. Deletions cut 4 bases from V and 3 bases from J, with 7 bases between. This CDR3 spans 12 amino acids. The CDR3 spells CSVGQNGNTIYY. The CDR3 DNA reads TGCAGCGTTGGACAGAATGGAAACACCATATATTAT.

The V and J genes are TRBV5-1 and TRBJ1-1; 7 positions match TRBD1. After removal of 0 bases from V and 2 bases from J, the junction contained 7 bases not matched to a gene. This CDR3 region has 16 residues. Germline values: CDR1 SGHRS, CDR2 YFSETQ. The CDR3 protein is CASSLDAGQINTEAFF. As DNA, the CDR3 is TGCGCCAGCAGCTTGGACGCGGGACAGATAAACACTGAAGCTTTCTTT.

Within the sample, this clonotype is medium-sized. This chain links TRBV12-3 or TRBV12-4 with TRBJ1-1; 8 bases align to TRBD1. The CDR3 length is 13 residues. V was clipped by 5 bases and J by 9 bases; unmatched bases: 8. The CDR3 sequence is CASSTESGGKAFF. As DNA, the CDR3 is TGTGCCAGCAGTACTGAATCAGGGGGCAAAGCTTTCTTT.

There are a few counts of this clonotype. V is TRBV20-1 and J is TRBJ2-5, with D possibly called TRBD1 or TRBD2 (5 bases each). Germline V gives CDR1 DFQATT, CDR2 SNEGSKA (reference sequence). Trimming took off 3 bases at V and 2 bases at J, with 13 bases between the two ends. CDR3 length equals 14 residues. The CDR3 reads CSASGDRGQETQYF. The CDR3 DNA follows: TGCAGTGCTAGTGGGGACCGAGGGCAAGAGACCCAGTACTTC.

This clonotype has a handful of counts. The gene calls are TRBV12-3 or TRBV12-4 and TRBJ2-5; 8 bases map to TRBD1. The CDR3 spans 15 residues. Trimming removed 5 bases from V and 2 bases from J; junction bases left unmatched: 7. The CDR3 coding sequence is TGTGCCAGCAGTCGGGGCGGGACAGGTCAAGAGACCCAGTACTTC. Its translation is CASSRGGTGQETQYF.

This clonotype has ten or more counts. This chain uses TRBV29-1 with TRBJ1-4; possibly TRBD1 for D (5 bases). CDR3 length: 15 residues. V shed 0 bases and J shed 7 bases, with 15 bases lying between them. Germline V gene lookup returns CDR1 SQVTM and CDR2 ANQGSEA. The CDR3, as DNA: TGCAGCGTTGAAGACAGGGCCTTTGGGGGTGAAAAACTGTTTTTT. Residues: CSVEDRAFGGEKLFF.

This clonotype has at least ten counts. The V and J genes are TRBV7-9 and TRBJ2-6; D unresolved. V was trimmed by 5 bases and J by 6 bases, leaving 17 bases between them. Germline V gives CDR1 SEHNR, CDR2 FQNEAQ (reference sequence). The CDR3 covers 16 residues. The CDR3 sequence: CASSPSLPWEANVLTF. The CDR3 coding sequence is TGTGCCAGCAGCCCTTCCCTCCCGTGGGAGGCCAACGTCCTGACTTTC.

This clonotype was counted only a few times. The gene calls are TRBV29-1 and TRBJ1-2; D not certain. The CDR3 sequence is 12 residues long. V was pared by 2 bases and J by 4 bases, with 8 bases between. Germline V gene lookup returns CDR1 SQVTM and CDR2 ANQGSEA. The CDR3 DNA reads as TGCAGCGTTGAATTGGCAGGCTATGGCTACACCTTC. Its translation is CSVELAGYGYTF.

This clonotype was counted at least ten times. The rearrangement uses TRBV3-1 and TRBJ2-7, with no clear D. This CDR3 is 13 amino acids long. The V gene lost 3 bases and the J gene lost 7 bases, with 13 bases spanning the gap. Germline CDR1 reads LGHDT; CDR2 reads YNNKEL (reference sequence). CDR3 sequence reads: CASSQLPASEQYF. The DNA for the CDR3 is TGTGCCAGCAGCCAGTTGCCTGCTTCGGAGCAGTACTTC.

This clonotype was seen at least ten times. The rearrangement uses TRBV2 and TRBJ2-7, with 7 bases aligning to TRBD2. Germline assignment: CDR1 SNHLY and CDR2 FYNNEI. V trimming: 4 bases; J trimming: 3 bases; junction bases outside the gene matches: 6. This CDR3 spans 14 amino acids. The CDR3 sequence is CASSVSGAGYEQYF. CDR3 bases: TGTGCCAGCAGTGTGAGCGGGGCGGGCTACGAGCAGTACTTC.

The table lists this clonotype with a few counts. This CDR3 is CSASPNTEAFF. CDR3 sequence (DNA): TGCAGTGCTAGCCCTAACACTGAAGCTTTCTTT. J is TRBJ1-1 and V is TRBV20-1; D gene unclear. V was clipped by 3 bases and J by 2 bases, with 4 bases between them. Germline V gene sequence: CDR1 DFQATT, CDR2 SNEGSKA (reference sequence). This CDR3 has 11 residues.

The chain couples TRBV6-2 or TRBV6-3 to TRBJ2-7; no firm D call. The CDR3 sequence is 13 residues long. In germline, CDR1 is MNHEY, CDR2 SVGEGT. V was cut by 2 bases and J by 5 bases, with 10 bases left in between. The CDR3 DNA is TGTGCCAGCAGTTACATCCAACCGAACGAGCAGTACTTC. It specifies CASSYIQPNEQYF.

This clonotype was seen more than once but under ten times. The chain joins TRBV5-6 to TRBJ2-5, with 9 bases identical to TRBD2. Per the germline V gene, CDR1 is SGHDT and CDR2 is YYEEEE. Trimming at V came to 4 bases and at J to 5 bases, leaving 15 bases not matched to a gene. CDR3 length: 17 residues. CDR3 region: CASSPPASGNPTETQYF. The CDR3 DNA follows: TGTGCCAGCAGCCCCCCGGCTAGCGGGAACCCAACGGAGACCCAGTACTTC.

This clonotype showed up just a few times. This chain links TRBV7-8 with TRBJ1-3; D gene unclear. The length of the CDR3 is 20 residues. Between the trimmed V and J ends, which lost 5 bases and 4 bases, there was a span of 30 bases. The germline CDR1 and CDR2 sequences are SGHVS and FQNEAQ. CDR3 bases: TGTGCCAGCAGCCCTAAGTGGGCGGGCGAGCCAGCTGGGAACGGAAACACCATATATTTT. Residues: CASSPKWAGEPAGNGNTIYF.

The sample holds a few counts of this clonotype. V gene TRBV5-1 combines with J gene TRBJ1-1, with D possibly TRBD1 on 5 matching bases. V was pared by 4 bases and J by 2 bases, with 12 bases between. Germline-derived CDR1 and CDR2 are SGHRS and YFSETQ. The CDR3 is 14 amino acids. CDR3 DNA sequence: TGCGCCAGCAGCCCCATGGGGGTTAACACTGAAGCTTTCTTT. Protein sequence: CASSPMGVNTEAFF.

The chain employs TRBV19 and TRBJ1-2; D ambiguous. The CDR3 is 13 residues long. From germline, CDR1 is LNHDA and CDR2 SQIVND (reference sequence). The V end lost 3 bases, the J end lost 0 bases, and 5 bases lay between the germline ends. The CDR3 protein is CASSIVANYGYTF. CDR3 in DNA: TGTGCCAGTAGTATTGTCGCTAACTATGGCTACACCTTC.

This clonotype has ten or more counts. This chain links TRBV5-1 with TRBJ2-5; D not certain. CDR3 length equals 14 residues. V was cut by 0 bases and J by 1 base, with 7 bases left in between. The V gene's germline CDR1 is SGHRS and CDR2 YFSETQ. CDR3 nucleotides: TGCGCCAGCAGCTTGGATACTACCCAAGAGACCCAGTACTTC. This sequence encodes CASSLDTTQETQYF. Drawing the rest from reference TRBV5-1 and TRBJ2-5, the complete variable domain is KAGVTQTPRYLIKTRGQQVTLSCSPISGHRSVSWYQQTPGQGLQFLFEYFSETQRNKGNFPGRFSGRQFSNSRSEMNVSTLELGDSALYLCASSLDTTQETQYFGPGTRLLVL.

The sample holds a few counts of this clonotype. V usage is TRBV10-3 and J usage is TRBJ1-1; TRBD1 matches at 7 bases. The CDR3 length is 16 residues. Trimming removed 8 bases from V and 1 base from J; junction bases left unmatched: 13. The V gene's germline CDR1 is ENHRY and CDR2 SYGVKD. The CDR3 sequence is CAISNRGEIENTEAFF. In DNA form, the CDR3 reads TGTGCCATCTCCAACAGGGGAGAGATTGAGAACACTGAAGCTTTCTTT.

The chain carries TRBV4-1 and TRBJ2-1; TRBD2 matches 11 bases. With V trimmed by 4 bases and J by 0 bases, 8 bases remained unmatched. This CDR3 region has 18 residues. Germline values: CDR1 MGHRA, CDR2 YSYEKL. The CDR3 region is CASSPGLAEPYSYNEQFF. CDR3 coding DNA: TGCGCCAGCAGCCCGGGACTAGCGGAGCCCTACTCCTACAATGAGCAGTTCTTC.

This clonotype was picked up many times. Relative to the germline gene, one junction end is altered; a read error may explain this. This chain joins TRBV5-5 and TRBJ2-1; D is perhaps TRBD1 or TRBD2 (5 bases each). This CDR3 contains 11 residues. CDR1 and CDR2 from the germline V gene are SGHKS and YYEKEE (reference sequence). The CDR3 DNA is TGTGCCAGCAGCTACCGGGACGCCCGGATCTTC. It yields the protein CASSYRDARIF.

V gene TRBV11-2 combines with J gene TRBJ2-3; D unresolved. Trimming removed 0 bases at V and 2 bases at J, with 6 bases between. The CDR3 runs 14 residues. Germline V lookup: CDR1 SGHAT, CDR2 FQNNGV. Here the CDR3 reads CASSLEAATDTQYF. Written as DNA, the CDR3 is TGTGCCAGCAGCTTAGAGGCGGCCACAGATACGCAGTATTTT.

There are a few counts of this clonotype. The chain links TRBV7-9 to TRBJ2-3, with D perhaps TRBD1 or TRBD2 (5 bases each). Germline V gene data show CDR1 as SEHNR and CDR2 as FQNEAQ (reference sequence). V dropped 1 base and J dropped 4 bases, with 21 bases sitting between them. This CDR3 is built from 18 residues. The CDR3 DNA reads TGTGCCAGCAGCTTAGTCGGTAGGGGACGGATGGACGCAGATACGCAGTATTTT. As protein: CASSLVGRGRMDADTQYF.

In this sample, this clonotype turned up once. The chain combines TRBV19 with TRBJ1-2; 10 bases fit TRBD1. V shed 6 bases, J shed 4 bases, and the junction held 8 bases outside the gene matches. The germline gives CDR1 LNHDA, CDR2 SQIVND (reference sequence). This CDR3 comprises 15 residues. CDR3: CASSEGQGNTYGYTF. As DNA, the CDR3 is TGTGCCAGTAGCGAGGGACAGGGGAACACCTATGGCTACACCTTC.

This clonotype was seen only a few times. The rearrangement uses TRBV29-1 and TRBJ2-5; 9 bases are a match to TRBD2. Germline V gene lookup returns CDR1 SQVTM and CDR2 ANQGSEA. V lost 6 bases, J lost 4 bases, and 9 bases stayed unmatched. This CDR3 region has 14 residues. Here the CDR3 DNA reads TGCAGCGTGGCCATGACTAGCGGAGGAGAGACCCAGTACTTC. Its protein product is CSVAMTSGGETQYF.